The 32 T cell receptor beta chains reported below all come from one sample, sequenced in a study of patients and donors after allogeneic stem cell transplantation. A single record per CDR3 protein comes from TCRdb applying MiXCR to the RT-PCR reads. The sample has about 96,000 distinct CDR3 sequences, 45% to 50% seen once. Specimen: blood, either unsorted or a sorted T cell fraction (not recorded which). The receptors were sampled from a human donor who was either an allogeneic HSCT recipient or a stem cell or donor lymphocyte infusion donor (not recorded which). It is not recorded whose cells these are; they may come from a transplant donor.

This clonotype was found a few times. The chain joins TRBV9 to TRBJ1-2; 9 bases match TRBD1. The CDR3 sequence is 14 residues long. Germline values: CDR1 SGDLS, CDR2 YYNGEE. Germline trimming cut 3 bases from V and 5 bases from J; bases unmatched to any gene: 5. The CDR3 loop is CASSGNRGLYGYTF. In DNA form, the CDR3 reads TGTGCCAGCAGCGGGAACAGGGGGCTGTATGGCTACACCTTC.

V gene TRBV10-1 combines with J gene TRBJ1-2; D unresolved. Germline CDR1 is WNHNN and CDR2 is SYGVQD (reference sequence). This CDR3 spans 13 amino acids. V lost 3 bases to trimming and J lost 7 bases, with 12 bases between them. CDR3 in DNA: TGCGCCAGCAGTGACTCGGACGGTTCTGGCTACACCTTC. The encoded protein is CASSDSDGSGYTF.

The chain joins TRBV4-2 to TRBJ1-1, with D possibly TRBD1 on 5 matching bases. The CDR3 is 13 residues long. Germline CDR1 LGHNA, CDR2 YNFKEQ. Trimming cost V 6 bases and J 5 bases, with 13 bases left between them. CDR3 protein: CASSLTGLTEAFF. The CDR3 region has the DNA TGTGCCAGCAGTCTAACAGGCTTGACTGAAGCTTTCTTT.

The chain couples TRBV6-1 to TRBJ1-2, with D possibly TRBD1 on 6 matching bases. The CDR3 contains 17 residues. Germline V CDR1 and CDR2: MNHNS, SASEGT. The V and J ends lost 7 bases and 8 bases respectively, with 29 bases between them. The CDR3 region has the DNA TGTGCCAGCACCGAGCTGCGGGGGGCAGCCGGGGATCGGGGCTACACCTTC. This sequence encodes CASTELRGAAGDRGYTF.

This clonotype was counted a few times. This chain joins TRBV20-1 and TRBJ1-2, with TRBD1 identical over 7 bases. From germline, CDR1 is DFQATT and CDR2 SNEGSKA (reference sequence). CDR3 length: 14 residues. V lost 6 bases, J lost 5 bases, and 12 bases stayed unmatched. For the CDR3, the DNA is TGCAGTGCGCATTCCGGGACAGTCGGATATGGCTACACCTTC. Residues: CSAHSGTVGYGYTF.

The J gene is TRBJ1-2, the V gene TRBV29-1; D is unresolved. The germline V gene has CDR1 SQVTM and CDR2 ANQGSEA. Trimming removed 4 bases from V and 0 bases from J, with 12 bases in between. CDR3 length: 14 amino acids. DNA of the CDR3: TGCAGCGTTGCGAACAGAGCCCCTAACTATGGCTACACCTTC. Protein sequence: CSVANRAPNYGYTF.

This clonotype has a handful of counts. The CDR3 region has the DNA TGTGCCAGCAGGGGGACTGGAGAGCGAAAACTGTTTTTT. It codes for CASRGTGERKLFF. The chain carries TRBV12-3 or TRBV12-4 and TRBJ1-4, with D possibly matching TRBD1 (5 bases). Trimming stripped 6 bases from V and 10 bases from J, with 15 bases between. The CDR3 extends over 13 amino acids.

The chain combines TRBV18 with TRBJ1-2; 11 bases are shared with TRBD1. Germline loops: CDR1 KGHSH, CDR2 LQKENI. The junction had 4 bases not matched to a gene; V was cut back by 1 base and J by 3 bases. The CDR3 is 16 amino acids. The CDR3 here is CASSPLEGQGDYGYTF. The CDR3 nucleotides read TGTGCCAGCTCACCACTGGAGGGACAGGGGGACTATGGCTACACCTTC.

The rearrangement joins TRBV7-2 to TRBJ1-2; maybe TRBD1 (6 bases). Trimming removed 0 bases from V and 3 bases from J, with 11 bases in between. The germline V gene has CDR1 SGHTA and CDR2 FQGNSA. This CDR3 has 15 amino acids. The CDR3 loop reads CASSLAAGEDYGYTF. For the CDR3, the DNA is TGTGCCAGCAGCTTAGCGGCAGGGGAGGACTATGGCTACACCTTC.

The chain is built from TRBV7-2 and TRBJ1-1; D remains ambiguous. Germline V gives CDR1 SGHTA, CDR2 FQGNSA. Trimming removed 3 bases at V and 11 bases at J, with 16 bases between. The length of the CDR3 is 13 residues. In DNA, the CDR3 is TGTGCCAGCAGCTTCGGATCCCTAAGGGTGGCTTTCTTT. Translated, it gives CASSFGSLRVAFF.

In this sample, this clonotype turned up a few times. The chain carries TRBV5-1 and TRBJ1-5, with D hard to call. Germline loops: CDR1 SGHRS, CDR2 YFSETQ. The CDR3 runs to 15 residues. Trimming shortened V by 0 bases and J by 1 base, and 8 bases separated the two germline ends. CDR3 nucleotides: TGCGCCAGCAGCTTGGGGGGTGGGAGCAATCAGCCCCAGCATTTT. This sequence encodes CASSLGGGSNQPQHF.

The rearrangement links TRBV20-1 to TRBJ1-1; the D gene is possibly TRBD1 (5 bases). This CDR3 region has 17 residues. Looked up from germline, CDR1 is DFQATT and CDR2 is SNEGSKA (reference sequence). V lost 5 bases and J 3 bases, leaving 25 bases between the germline ends. The CDR3: CSAEPGQMVYRHTEAFF. The CDR3 nucleotides read TGCAGTGCTGAACCAGGGCAAATGGTTTATAGACACACTGAAGCTTTCTTT.

The chain carries TRBV27 and TRBJ1-5; the match to TRBD1 covers 7 bases. Per the germline V gene, CDR1 is MNHEY and CDR2 is SMNVEV (reference sequence). The V and J ends lost 0 bases and 9 bases, in that order; junction bases with no gene match: 11. The CDR3 loop spans 16 amino acids. In DNA form, the CDR3 reads TGTGCCAGCAGTTTATCGGGACAGCTGACTGGTCGGCCCCAGCATTTT. It specifies CASSLSGQLTGRPQHF.

The chain carries TRBV13 and TRBJ2-5, with D maybe TRBD2 (6 bases). CDR3 length: 15 residues. V was shortened by 5 bases and J by 1 base, with 14 bases between the two germline ends. Germline V gene lookup returns CDR1 PRHDT and CDR2 FYEKMQ (reference sequence). The CDR3 reads CASSRRDLLQETQYF. CDR3 in DNA: TGTGCCAGCAGCCGCCGGGACTTACTCCAAGAGACCCAGTACTTC.

This rearrangement joins TRBV4-3 to TRBJ1-4; 8 bases match TRBD1. The CDR3 is made up of 15 amino acids. Germline V lookup: CDR1 LGHNA, CDR2 YSLEER. With V trimmed by 1 base and J by 8 bases, 6 bases remained unmatched. CDR3 nucleotides: TGCGCCAGCAGCCAAGGAGCGGGACAGGCCGAAAAACTGTTTTTT. This codes for CASSQGAGQAEKLFF.

The chain uses TRBV6-5 and TRBJ1-3; D is unclear. V was clipped by 2 bases and J by 1 base, with 9 bases between them. This CDR3 is built from 15 residues. Germline-derived CDR1 and CDR2 are MNHEY and SVGAGI. The CDR3: CASSYDPKSGNTIYF. Here the CDR3 DNA reads TGTGCCAGCAGTTACGATCCAAAATCTGGAAACACCATATATTTT.

This rearrangement joins TRBV7-9 to TRBJ1-4; D might be TRBD1 (5 bases). Germline V gene data show CDR1 as SEHNR and CDR2 as FQNEAQ (reference sequence). Trimming removed 3 bases from V and 7 bases from J, with 6 bases in between. The CDR3 loop spans 12 amino acids. The CDR3 DNA is TGTGCCAGCAGCTTCGGGACTGAAAAACTGTTTTTT. Its protein is CASSFGTEKLFF. The variable domain in full, with the rest retrieved from reference TRBV7-9 and TRBJ1-4, is DTGVSQNPRHKITKRGQNVTFRCDPISEHNRLYWYRQTLGQGPEFLTYFQNEAQLEKSRLLSDRFSAERPKGSFSTLEIQRTEQGDSAMYLCASSFGTEKLFFGSGTQLSVL.

V and J are TRBV5-1 and TRBJ2-7; a possible D gene is TRBD1 (6 bases). The V gene lost 1 base and the J gene lost 0 bases, with 8 bases spanning the gap. CDR3 length: 14 residues. The germline CDR1 and CDR2 sequences are SGHRS and YFSETQ. The CDR3: CASSLRGISYEQYF. The CDR3 nucleotides read TGCGCCAGCAGCTTGAGGGGGATCTCCTACGAGCAGTACTTC.

This clonotype has more than one count but fewer than ten. The V gene is TRBV7-2, the J gene TRBJ1-1; tentative D call: TRBD1 (5 bases). V was pared by 1 base and J by 5 bases, with 20 bases between. This CDR3 is 17 amino acids long. The germline gives CDR1 SGHTA, CDR2 FQGNSA. CDR3 in DNA: TGTGCCAGCAGCTTAGTGGGGGTATCAGGACGTGGGACTGAAGCTTTCTTT. It specifies CASSLVGVSGRGTEAFF.

This clonotype showed up just a few times. V is TRBV14 and J is TRBJ1-1; D unresolved. The CDR3 length is 15 residues. V was clipped by 2 bases and J by 0 bases, with 10 bases between them. The V gene's germline CDR1 is SGHDN and CDR2 FVKESK. The CDR3: CASSQKGFMNTEAFF. The CDR3 DNA follows: TGTGCCAGCAGCCAAAAAGGGTTCATGAACACTGAAGCTTTCTTT.

The chain is built from TRBV5-1 and TRBJ1-4; perhaps TRBD1 as D (5 bases). CDR1 SGHRS and CDR2 YFSETQ come from the germline V gene. This CDR3 is 16 amino acids long. The V end was cut by 4 bases, the J end by 2 bases, with 15 bases between. The CDR3 reads CASSLKQGGTNEKLFF. The DNA of the CDR3 is TGCGCCAGCAGCCTGAAGCAGGGTGGTACTAATGAAAAACTGTTTTTT.

This clonotype was recorded a few times. The rearrangement uses TRBV5-1 and TRBJ1-1, with a possible D match to TRBD1 (5 bases). This CDR3 comprises 15 residues. Trimming shortened V by 0 bases and J by 5 bases, and 14 bases separated the two germline ends. CDR1 is SGHRS and CDR2 is YFSETQ in the germline V gene. The CDR3 loop is CASSLVVGRGTEAFF. CDR3 DNA: TGCGCCAGCAGCTTGGTCGTGGGGCGCGGGACTGAAGCTTTCTTT.

This clonotype was counted between two and nine times. The V gene is TRBV10-3, the J gene TRBJ1-1; a weak D match, TRBD1 (5 bases). Germline CDR1 reads ENHRY; CDR2 reads SYGVKD. V lost 6 bases and J 5 bases, leaving 16 bases between the germline ends. This CDR3 comprises 14 residues. The CDR3 coding sequence is TGTGCCATCAGCCGGGACCCAAAAGGGACTGAAGCTTTCTTT. It specifies CAISRDPKGTEAFF.

This chain joins TRBV6-5 and TRBJ2-7, with TRBD1 matching over 9 bases. The CDR3 sequence is 15 residues long. CDR1 and CDR2 from the germline V gene are MNHEY and SVGAGI. V lost 0 bases, J lost 2 bases, and 2 bases stayed unmatched. The CDR3 loop reads CASSYSDRGAYEQYF. DNA for the CDR3: TGTGCCAGCAGTTACTCCGACAGGGGGGCCTACGAGCAGTACTTC.

The J gene is TRBJ2-5, the V gene TRBV2; D call uncertain. The CDR3 runs to 14 residues. Germline CDR1 reads SNHLY; CDR2 reads FYNNEI. Trimming took off 6 bases at V and 1 base at J, with 12 bases between the two ends. CDR3 nucleotides: TGTGCCAGCAGGTCCGTCCAGGTCCAAGAGACCCAGTACTTC. It yields the protein CASRSVQVQETQYF.

The V gene is TRBV6-2 or TRBV6-3, the J gene TRBJ1-5, with a tentative D call TRBD1 (5 bases). CDR1 is MNHEY and CDR2 is SVGEGT in the germline V gene. This CDR3 comprises 15 residues. Trimming stripped 6 bases from V and 3 bases from J, with 15 bases between. The CDR3 nucleotides read TGTGCCAGCAGCTCCCACCAGGGAGCCAATCAGCCCCAGCATTTT. Its protein is CASSSHQGANQPQHF.

J is TRBJ2-1 and V is TRBV10-1; 11 positions match TRBD2. The CDR3 is made up of 21 amino acids. Looked up from germline, CDR1 is WNHNN and CDR2 is SYGVQD (reference sequence). Germline trimming cut 6 bases from V and 0 bases from J; bases unmatched to any gene: 19. CDR3: CASRAEISGTSGILSYNEQFF. The CDR3, as DNA: TGCGCCAGCAGAGCAGAAATTTCCGGGACTAGCGGAATCCTCTCCTACAATGAGCAGTTCTTC.

The chain carries TRBV27 and TRBJ2-5; the match to TRBD1 covers 8 bases. This CDR3 spans 15 amino acids. The V and J ends lost 5 bases and 6 bases, in that order; junction bases with no gene match: 11. Looked up from germline, CDR1 is MNHEY and CDR2 is SMNVEV (reference sequence). The CDR3 DNA follows: TGTGCCAGCAGTCGGACCCAGGGGGCGGAAAAGACCCAGTACTTC. It encodes CASSRTQGAEKTQYF.

The chain joins TRBV3-1 to TRBJ1-2; no clear D gene. Trimming took 4 bases from V and 4 from J, leaving 10 bases between them. The CDR3 has 13 amino acids. Germline values: CDR1 LGHDT, CDR2 YNNKEL (reference sequence). DNA for the CDR3: TGTGCCAGCAGCCCCCGACATTTCTATGGCTACACCTTC. As protein: CASSPRHFYGYTF.

The chain links TRBV25-1 to TRBJ2-7, with 9 bases matching TRBD1. The CDR3 extends over 15 amino acids. Germline V gene lookup returns CDR1 MGHDK and CDR2 SYGVNS. After removal of 0 bases from V and 6 bases from J, the junction contained 6 bases not matched to a gene. The CDR3 reads CASSEYKGQGFEQYF. In nucleotides, the CDR3 is TGTGCCAGCAGTGAATATAAGGGACAGGGCTTCGAGCAGTACTTC.

This clonotype was detected a few times. The chain links TRBV27 to TRBJ1-2; possibly TRBD1 for D (5 bases). The CDR3 contains 14 residues. CDR1 and CDR2 from the germline V gene are MNHEY and SMNVEV (reference sequence). Trimming pared 2 bases from V and 4 bases from J, leaving 11 bases between. CDR3 coding DNA: TGTGCCAGCAGTTTAAGCGCCGGGGGCTATGGCTACACCTTC. It encodes CASSLSAGGYGYTF.

This clonotype has a handful of counts. The rearrangement joins TRBV10-3 to TRBJ1-3; the D is unclear. The germline CDR1 and CDR2 sequences are ENHRY and SYGVKD. V lost 6 bases and J 4 bases, leaving 13 bases between the germline ends. This CDR3 region has 14 residues. The CDR3 loop is CAIRRVMAGNTIYF. The CDR3 bases are TGTGCCATCAGACGCGTCATGGCCGGAAACACCATATATTTT.